Listed here are 15 T cell receptor beta chains from one sample, sequenced in a study of CD8 T cells in Susac syndrome. Reverse transcription of roughly 0.5 to 1 ug RNA used random hexamers. TCRdb independently ran MiXCR on the immunoSEQ multiplex PCR reads; one entry per CDR3 protein. The table shows about 300,000 distinct CDR3 sequences, with just over 90% occurring only once. What was sequenced was CD4+ T cells from PBMCs. The origin of the receptors is a human donor with multiple sclerosis.

The chain has TRBV30 and TRBJ2-1, with TRBD2 identical over 8 bases. CDR3 length equals 14 residues. The germline V gene has CDR1 GTSNPN and CDR2 SVGIG (reference sequence). V lost 5 bases to trimming and J lost 3 bases; unmatched junction nucleotides: 6. The CDR3, as DNA: TGTGCCTGGCAGCCCAGCGGGAGCTACAATGAGCAGTTCTTC. Its translation: CAWQPSGSYNEQFF.

J is TRBJ2-5 and V is TRBV6-2 or TRBV6-3; D uncertain. The CDR3 consists of 16 residues. V shed 7 bases and J shed 2 bases, with 20 bases lying between them. Germline V gene lookup returns CDR1 MNHEY and CDR2 SVGEGT. CDR3 protein: CASIPAVSFLQETQYF. CDR3 nucleotides: TGTGCCAGCATCCCCGCGGTATCTTTCCTTCAAGAGACCCAGTACTTC.

Here the CDR3 reads CATSRGQGLGYTF. CDR3 bases: TGTGCCACCAGTAGAGGACAGGGTCTTGGCTACACCTTC. This chain links TRBV24-1 with TRBJ1-2; 8 nucleotides agree with TRBD1. V dropped 6 bases and J dropped 7; count of bases not matched to a gene: 6. CDR1 is KGHDR, CDR2 SFDVKD, per germline. The length of the CDR3 is 13 residues.

This chain connects TRBV9 to TRBJ1-1; the D gene is possibly TRBD1 (6 bases). The CDR3 length is 18 residues. Per the germline V gene, CDR1 is SGDLS and CDR2 is YYNGEE. V lost 0 bases and J lost 0, with 18 bases in between. The chain's CDR3 is CASSVDLGKGVMNTEAFF. DNA for the CDR3: TGTGCCAGCAGCGTAGATCTAGGAAAGGGGGTTATGAACACTGAAGCTTTCTTT. The full variable domain, rest sourced from reference TRBV9 and TRBJ1-1, is DSGVTQTPKHLITATGQRVTLRCSPRSGDLSVYWYQQSLDQGLQFLIQYYNGEERAKGNILERFSAQQFPDLHSELNLSSLELGDSALYFCASSVDLGKGVMNTEAFFGQGTRLTVV.

The J gene is TRBJ1-2, the V gene TRBV20-1, with D unresolved. This CDR3 is built from 15 residues. The V gene lost 0 bases and the J gene lost 4 bases, with 15 bases spanning the gap. The V gene's germline CDR1 is DFQATT and CDR2 SNEGSKA (reference sequence). The DNA for the CDR3 is TGCAGTGCTAGAGAGGGTGCTTTAGGGAGCTATGGCTACACCTTC. Translation gives CSAREGALGSYGYTF.

This rearrangement joins TRBV5-6 to TRBJ2-7; unclear D gene. From germline, CDR1 is SGHDT and CDR2 YYEEEE. The CDR3 extends over 16 amino acids. Trimming removed 8 bases from V and 6 bases from J, with 27 bases in between. The CDR3 coding sequence is TGTGCCAGTGCGCGCACTTTCATCCTACAGCTGTCCGAGCAGTACTTC. It translates to CASARTFILQLSEQYF. Combining the CDR3 with reference TRBV5-6 and TRBJ2-7 gives the whole variable domain DAGVTQSPTHLIKTRGQQVTLRCSPKSGHDTVSWYQQALGQGPQFIFQYYEEEERQRGNFPDRFSGHQFPNYSSELNVNALLLGDSALYLCASARTFILQLSEQYFGPGTRLTVT.

On this clonotype itself: A read error may produce the germline difference seen at one junction end. The chain has TRBV14 and TRBJ2-6; no clear D. The CDR3 loop spans 14 amino acids. From germline, CDR1 is SGHDN and CDR2 FVKESK. CDR3 loop: CANSPGGGANVLTF. The DNA of the CDR3 is TGTGCCAACAGCCCCGGTGGTGGGGCCAACGTCCTGACTTTC. The full variable domain, rest sourced from reference TRBV14 and TRBJ2-6, is EAGVTQFPSHSVIEKGQTVTLRCDPISGHDNLYWYRRVMGKEIKFLLHFVKESKQDESGMPNNRFLAERTGGTYSTLKVQPAELEDSGVYFCANSPGGGANVLTFGAGSRLTVL.

This clonotype was seen once. The J gene is TRBJ2-1, the V gene TRBV5-1, with no clear D. Germline lookup yields CDR1 SGHRS and CDR2 YFSETQ. V lost 0 bases and J lost 6, with 13 bases in between. The length of the CDR3 is 15 residues. CDR3 sequence: CASSLDVGSGNEQFF. The DNA of the CDR3 is TGCGCCAGCAGCTTGGACGTAGGCAGTGGCAATGAGCAGTTCTTC.

This chain links TRBV4-3 with TRBJ1-4; D is possibly TRBD1 (5 bases). This CDR3 has 19 amino acids. V dropped 0 bases and J dropped 0 bases, with 17 bases sitting between them. From germline, CDR1 is LGHNA and CDR2 YSLEER. The CDR3 DNA reads TGCGCCAGCAGCCAAGATCTCGGGCAGGGAGGAGCAACTAATGAAAAACTGTTTTTT. Translation gives CASSQDLGQGGATNEKLFF.

This clonotype was seen once. The chain uses TRBV7-2 and TRBJ2-7; D is perhaps TRBD1 (5 bases). There are 14 residues in the CDR3. Germline CDR1 SGHTA, CDR2 FQGNSA. Trimming shortened V by 4 bases and J by 4 bases, and 14 bases separated the two germline ends. For the CDR3, the DNA is TGTGCCAGCAGCTACTCTCCAGGGCGGTACGAGCAGTACTTC. It is translated as CASSYSPGRYEQYF.

V gene TRBV6-5 combines with J gene TRBJ2-7; D gene unclear. Germline V gene sequence: CDR1 MNHEY, CDR2 SVGAGI. The CDR3 runs 15 residues. Trimming shortened V by 0 bases and J by 3 bases, and 12 bases separated the two germline ends. Here the CDR3 reads CASSYSLGPGYEQYF. The CDR3 DNA sequence: TGTGCCAGCAGTTACTCGCTGGGCCCAGGCTACGAGCAGTACTTC.

The chain is built from TRBV3-1 and TRBJ2-2, with D uncertain. V was cut by 4 bases and J by 3 bases, with 9 bases left in between. The CDR3 sequence is 14 residues long. Looked up from germline, CDR1 is LGHDT and CDR2 is YNNKEL (reference sequence). The CDR3 bases are TGTGCCAGCAGCCTCAAATTTGACACCGGGGAGCTGTTTTTT. Translation: CASSLKFDTGELFF. Variable domain in full (rest from reference TRBV3-1 and TRBJ2-2): DTAVSQTPKYLVTQMGNDKSIKCEQNLGHDTMYWYKQDSKKFLKIMFSYNNKELIINETVPNRFSPKSPDKAHLNLHINSLELGDSAVYFCASSLKFDTGELFFGEGSRLTVL.

There are a few counts of this clonotype. V gene TRBV19 combines with J gene TRBJ2-7; D unresolved. Germline V CDR1 and CDR2: LNHDA, SQIVND (reference sequence). The V end was cut by 4 bases, the J end by 0 bases, with 10 bases between. The CDR3 loop spans 14 amino acids. CDR3 residues: CASSSQVSSYEQYF. CDR3 in DNA: TGTGCCAGTAGTAGTCAGGTTAGCTCCTACGAGCAGTACTTC.

This chain connects TRBV29-1 to TRBJ1-1, with 8 bases identical to TRBD1. This CDR3 spans 14 amino acids. V lost 5 bases to trimming and J lost 5 bases; unmatched junction nucleotides: 10. CDR1 and CDR2 (germline): SQVTM, ANQGSEA. This CDR3 is CSVLATGARTEAFF. The CDR3 nucleotides are TGCAGCGTTTTGGCGACAGGGGCAAGGACTGAAGCTTTCTTT.

The chain employs TRBV7-2 and TRBJ1-2; D gene ambiguous. The CDR3 extends over 11 amino acids. The V gene lost 9 bases and the J gene lost 2 bases, with 7 bases spanning the gap. Germline V gives CDR1 SGHTA, CDR2 FQGNSA. The CDR3 is CARELNYGYTF. The DNA for the CDR3 is TGTGCCAGAGAACTCAACTATGGCTACACCTTC.